This T cell receptor (beta chain) was observed in a study of blood T cell repertoires in COVID-19. Background on the study: Material from acute and convalescent COVID-19 was sourced from the United States, Italy and Spain. Nucleic acid was either cDNA or gDNA, and it came from T cells, B-cell-depleted T cells, or PBMCs.

Authors' processing steps: Reference gene primer amplification gave nucleated cell count estimates. Some clones are missing from TCRdb's copy, which holds only in-frame ones; the method was immunoSEQ multiplex PCR. Clonal size and the V and J genes are those of that table, whereas D and trimming came from the DNA. The sample has under 250,000 clones, about 80% seen once. This CDR3 is built from 16 residues. V shed 5 bases and J shed 0 bases, with 15 bases lying between them. Germline CDR1 reads MDHEN; CDR2 reads SYDVKM. The origin of this receptor is a man older than 75 with acute or convalescent COVID-19. Sequencing was done on a sample of peripheral blood. The chain joins TRBV28 to TRBJ2-3, with D maybe TRBD1 (5 bases). The CDR3 DNA is TGTGCCAGCAGTCCCTACCAGACAGTTAGCACAGATACGCAGTATTTT. Translation gives CASSPYQTVSTDTQYF.